This TCR beta chain was obtained from a study of a mutant IDH1 vaccine in newly diagnosed glioma. Looking at the study overall: Weeks 1, 3, 5, 7, 11, 15, 19 and 23 were when patients received their eight vaccinations. Of the patients given treatment, approximately 60% were male and about 38% were female, and a mean age of approximately 37 years was recorded.

Comment on this clone: Its antigen is unidentified. Relative to the germline gene, one junction end is altered; a read error may explain this.

This CDR3 has 15 amino acids. Germline V gene data show CDR1 as SNHLY and CDR2 as FYNNEI. Profiled with immunoSEQ multiplex PCR; TCRdb holds only in-frame clones, not every one. In the table there are 52,000 or so clones, around 80% of which are singletons. As to time point: week 23, last vaccination. Vaccinated patients received 300 ug of mutant IDH1 20-mer peptide per dose, with topical imiquimod. This specimen was PBMCs, taken from a glioma patient whose treatment included an IDH1 peptide vaccine. The chain has TRBV2 and TRBJ2-1; 8 nucleotides agree with TRBD2. The sequence was collected from a woman between 40 and 50 years old with glioma. Some clones in this sample may be carry-over from other donors' samples. The CDR3 bases are TGTGCCAGCAGAGAAGGCGGGGGGACATACAATGAGCAGTTCTTC. Its protein product is CASREGGGTYNEQFF.